This TCR beta chain was identified in a study of blood T cells in healthy people across ages (dated by TCRdb to 2014 to 2015). In the study overall: Template switching captured roughly one uniquely barcoded TCR beta cDNA molecule per two T cells in model experiments. To track age-related changes in TCR beta repertoire diversity, the study relied on deep sequencing normalized with unique cDNA molecular identifiers. Donors were grouped into four age groups: young (average 16 years), middle-aged (39), aged (approximately 58) and long-lived (roughly 80). Two additional independent replicas of 1 million unique cDNA reads from the same blood draw were analyzed for two donors (one aged 18 to 29 and one aged 80 or older). Results and caveats for the whole study, not just this receptor: The long-lived group showed more naive CD4+ T cells, fewer expanded clones and increased TCR diversity than the aged group, suggesting age selection. Observed TCR beta diversity correlated strongly with the percentage of naive T cells measured by flow cytometry. Because profiling used bulk unsorted PBMCs, naive and antigen-experienced compartments could not be compared conclusively. Donor CMV infection status was unknown, potentially confounding age-related changes in expanded clonotypes. Estimates of total diversity from one million sequenced T cells were regarded as lower bounds and underestimates. As age increased, observed TCR beta diversity per million T cells dropped in a roughly linear way, and a significant reduction was already evident by age around 41.

The donors were under 40 Caucasian individuals from Russia, aged roughly 6 to 100 years, who were systemically healthy. Ten milliliters of peripheral blood were drawn from each donor into EDTA-treated Vacutainer tubes. Ficoll-Paque density-gradient centrifugation was used to isolate PBMCs, with at least 7 million obtained per sample. Total RNA was extracted from PBMCs with Trizol reagent, with at least 5 micrograms obtained per sample. Naive CD45RAhigh/CD27high T cell percentages were measured by flow cytometry on a PBMC aliquot from every donor. The library was generated by 5' RACE. TCRdb shows the sequencer as Illumina HiSeq 2500. A second PCR of roughly 7 to 11 cycles was performed with a sample-barcoded 5' primer and a J-beta primer mix. Each TCR beta cDNA molecule received a unique molecular identifier from a template-switch 5' adaptor carrying 12 random nucleotides. At least 2.5 million CDR3-containing paired-end reads were obtained from each sample. The Mint cDNA synthesis kit, primed by a TRBC-specific oligonucleotide, was used to synthesize first-strand cDNA from all RNA. After uracil-DNA glycosylase treatment, a first 18-cycle PCR used universal primers M1SS and BC2_uni_R on all cDNA. As for the authors' bioinformatics: For normalization, 1 million high-quality reads were randomly selected from each sample, with every read carrying a distinct molecular identifier. Reads sharing molecular identifiers were discarded rather than binned into consensus sequences. MiTCR, with a Q25 quality threshold and the strictest error-elimination algorithm, was used for CDR3 identification, clonotype clustering and error correction. A nonparametric unseen species model with Euler transformation was used to estimate lower-bound total TCR beta diversity. The public reads were reprocessed in TCRdb via fastp at Q25 and MiXCR, keeping in-frame beta chains. Each CDR3 protein appears once, grouped with its most common genes and DNA. The V and J calls were not made by the authors but by TCRdb's processing. A total of about 930,000 distinct CDR3 sequences appear in this sample, 25% to 35% of them only once. Together, the top ten hold 9.5% to 13% of the sample.

CDR1 SGHRS and CDR2 YFSETQ were looked up in the germline V gene. Here V drops 0 bases and J drops 0 bases, and the junction holds 3 bases not matched to any gene. The CDR3, cysteine through phenylalanine, is 16 amino acids long. CDR3 DNA only is kept here, 48 bases in frame from base 1. This clonotype has ten or more counts. What antigen it recognizes has not been identified. Base-call qualities are not available, and no considerably larger clone is one nucleotide away. The same specimen was also included in a second study, on T cells of mothers and their children. The second paper further reports: The donors were nine systemically healthy Caucasian individuals, made up of three mothers and their six children. cDNA synthesis consumed the entire amount of extracted RNA, loaded at approximately 1.6 ug RNA in each 15 ul reaction. In the second PCR, the M1S primer introduced both the sample barcodes and 2-4 random nucleotides. Each mother yielded over 8.5 million TCR beta CDR3 reads and each child about 3 million reads. TCR recombination output is similarly shaped by thymic selection in related and unrelated pairs, with a minor effect exerted by inherited differences. Normalized repertoire overlap was always slightly but never significantly higher in related than unrelated mother-child pairs. No persistent microchimeric T cell clones were found, with a detection sensitivity of 85 to 100 clones per million clonotypes. Deep NGS was used in the study to compare the TCR beta repertoires of mothers and children and to look for features that separate related mother-child pairs from unrelated individuals. Mothers averaged about 40 +/- 4 years of age and children averaged about 10 +/- 4 years. After adapter ligation was performed with NEBNext reagents, the libraries were sequenced on an Illumina HiSeq 2000 with 100+100 nt paired-end reads. To prevent cross-contamination, the mother and child libraries were prepared one month apart and sequenced in separate runs. Each donor had between roughly 450,000 and 2,100,000 distinct TCR beta clonotypes identified. Naive TCR beta clonotypes were estimated from low-frequency clonotypes matched to each donor's FACS-determined naive share, without sorting.

The rearrangement combines TRBV5-1 with TRBJ2-1, with 7 bases aligning to TRBD1. The sequence was collected from a woman between 35 and 50 years old in good health. Sequencing used blood. The CDR3 is CASSLGDSLSYNEQFF. The DNA sequence reads TGCGCCAGCAGCTTGGGGGACAGTCTCTCCTACAATGAGCAGTTCTTC.